The T cell receptor beta chain under discussion was sequenced for a study of T cells in Graves' hyperthyroidism and ophthalmopathy (dated by TCRdb to about 2019). Notes on the research overall: Peripheral blood was sampled at the time of initial diagnosis, prior to any treatment. Once sampling was done, hyperthyroidism patients were given methimazole at a starting dose of 30 mg daily, whereas ophthalmopathy patients were given high-dose intravenous methylprednisolone. The paper reports TCR Vbeta CDR3 sequencing of fewer than 150 peripheral blood samples: some 44 ophthalmopathy, fewer than 85 hyperthyroidism and around 17 progressor patients. The 100 discovery patients were randomly split 7:3 into training and test sets. Whether ophthalmopathy could be predicted prospectively was tested in an independent validation cohort made up of some 20 hyperthyroidism patients plus 17 patients who later progressed to ophthalmopathy. A discovery cohort of about a hundred patients, 43 with Graves' ophthalmopathy and about 58 with stable Graves' hyperthyroidism, was used to find distinguishing TCR V-J signatures. Thyroid tissue and blood T-cell repertoires from about six Graves' hyperthyroidism patients were also compared in the study. Study-level results and caveats: A model built on a 13 V-J signature distinguished ophthalmopathy from stable hyperthyroidism, reaching around 88% sensitivity and about 81% specificity in cross-validation and 80%/75% in testing. Most expanded thyroid clonotypes (frequency above 0.001) were also detected in blood, a finding suggesting that blood repertoires may reflect thyroid immune responses. Sample size was not statistically predetermined, and blinding of investigators to group allocation was not performed. During validation, the model predicted progression to ophthalmopathy a median of about 6.5 months ahead of onset, with almost 71% sensitivity and roughly 75% specificity.

The table lists this clonotype with many counts. Its binding antigen is unknown. No clone much larger than this one lies a single base away; base qualities are absent. Compared with germline, V lacks 6 bases and J lacks 8 bases; bases without a gene match: 10. The CDR3 numbers 15 residues from cysteine through phenylalanine. The entry retains the CDR3 DNA only, 45 bases that are in frame from base 1. Based on the germline V gene (reference sequence), the CDR1 and CDR2 sequences are LNHDA and SQIVND. Graves' hyperthyroidism was defined as stable when no progression to ophthalmopathy occurred over 18 months of follow-up. The hyperthyroidism patients were between 18 and 65 years old and newly diagnosed, with a disease duration of less than 2 months. Patients with uncontrolled infections, other autoimmune diseases, pregnancy or lactation were excluded. Clinical symptoms, serum thyroxine and TRAb, thyroid ultrasound, and orbital computed tomography formed the basis for the diagnoses. PBMCs were isolated from about 10 ml of fresh peripheral blood by Ficoll-Paque density gradient centrifugation. Total RNA was extracted using Trizol reagent, and RNA quality was assessed on an Agilent 2100 Bioanalyzer.

The TCR beta CDR3 regions were amplified from RNA transcripts. The TCR CDR3 was subjected to a first round of RT-PCR using the HTBI primer set and the Qiagen OneStep RT-PCR kit. A second multiplex PCR round built the libraries, followed by size selection and purification. The libraries were sequenced on an Illumina HiSeq2000 using paired-end 100 bp reads. For the original study's pipeline: SOAPnuke was used to process the raw data, throwing out any read that contained adapters or uncalled bases, had a mean Phred below 15, or lacked an exact constant-primer or identifier match. High-quality paired reads were merged using COPE v1.2.5, and each unique nucleotide sequence was defined as a clonotype. MiTCR v1.1 was used to align the clonotypes against IMGT TRBV, TRBD and TRBJ reference segments. The analysis was restricted to V-J combinations with a frequency above 0.0001, which together covered 99% to 99.2% of the repertoires. A TCS score was defined as the ratio of F50 (clonal expansion) to E x V (chaos), with BLOSUM62-based TCRdist applied between CDR3 peptides within each V-J. Welch's t-statistics and random forest reduced 450 to 600 V-J features to roughly 13, which were used in a naive Bayes classifier (R e1071). TCRdb's own reprocessing of the public reads used fastp at Q25 and MiXCR and kept productive beta chains. Merged by CDR3 protein, the rows form single entries marked with the most common genes and DNA. For this entry, the V and J calls and clone size follow TCRdb and not the study's own pipeline. This sample comprises around 400,000 distinct CDR3 sequences, over 10% of them detected only once. The top ten constitute 9.2% of the sample.

Input material: blood. The rearrangement combines TRBV19 with TRBJ2-1; 10 of the junction bases match TRBD2. The sequence came from a woman younger than 30 with Graves' hyperthyroidism. The CDR3 reads as follows: CASRLAGVLVHEQFF. The sequence in DNA is TGTGCCAGTAGGCTAGCGGGAGTGTTGGTCCATGAGCAGTTCTTC.